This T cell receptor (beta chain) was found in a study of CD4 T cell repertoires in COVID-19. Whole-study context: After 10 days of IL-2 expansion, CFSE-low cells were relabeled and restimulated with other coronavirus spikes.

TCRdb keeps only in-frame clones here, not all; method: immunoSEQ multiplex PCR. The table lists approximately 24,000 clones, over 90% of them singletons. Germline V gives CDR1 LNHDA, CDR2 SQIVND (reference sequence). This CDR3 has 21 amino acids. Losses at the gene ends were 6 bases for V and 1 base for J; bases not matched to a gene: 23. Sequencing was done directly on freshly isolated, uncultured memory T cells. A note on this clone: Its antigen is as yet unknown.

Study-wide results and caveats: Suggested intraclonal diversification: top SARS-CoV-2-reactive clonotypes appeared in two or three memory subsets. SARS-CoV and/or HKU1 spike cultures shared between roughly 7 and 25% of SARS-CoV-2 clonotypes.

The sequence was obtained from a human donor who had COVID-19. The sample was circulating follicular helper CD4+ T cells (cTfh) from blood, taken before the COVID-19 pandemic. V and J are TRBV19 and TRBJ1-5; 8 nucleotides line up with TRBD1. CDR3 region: CASSPNRDRLRGILSNQPQHF. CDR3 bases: TGTGCCAGTAGCCCAAATCGGGACAGGCTGAGGGGTATATTAAGCAATCAGCCCCAGCATTTT.